This entry describes one T cell receptor beta chain. The antigen is not known. The study ran its PCR with 60 Vbeta and 13 Jbeta primers. The data were produced by immunoSEQ multiplex PCR, yet TCRdb's version contains in-frame clones alone and is incomplete. The sample yields roughly 140,000 clones, 65% to 85% seen once. Germline V CDR1 and CDR2: SGDLS, YYNGEE. The CDR3 is 16 amino acids. V shed 0 bases and J 0 bases; nucleotides not matched to a gene: 5. The data were obtained in a study of cytomegalovirus exposure and HLA in healthy donors. The study, taken as a whole, reports: A later analysis linked around 15,000 TCR beta sequences to HLA alleles at 0.05 false discovery rate.

The chain joins TRBV9 to TRBJ2-7, with 8 bases matching TRBD2. The clonotype originates from a woman in her thirties or forties in good health and CMV-seropositive. Sample: PBMCs. The CDR3 nucleotides are TGTGCCAGCAGCGTAGACGAACTAGCGGTCTCCTACGAGCAGTACTTC. Encoded protein: CASSVDELAVSYEQYF. Drawing the rest from reference TRBV9 and TRBJ2-7, the complete variable domain is DSGVTQTPKHLITATGQRVTLRCSPRSGDLSVYWYQQSLDQGLQFLIQYYNGEERAKGNILERFSAQQFPDLHSELNLSSLELGDSALYFCASSVDELAVSYEQYFGPGTRLTVT.